These T cell receptor beta chains were read from a single sample in a study of blood T cell repertoires in COVID-19. TCRdb's table, derived via immunoSEQ multiplex PCR, lists solely in-frame clones and lacks some. Of tens of thousands of clones listed, 70% to 80% are singletons. Sequencing was carried out using peripheral blood. The receptors come from a man between 65 and 85 years old with COVID-19, enrolled during active disease. CDR3s include the opening cysteine and the closing phenylalanine or tryptophan. D genes are given only for firm matches. Some rows have no size entry. The others give once, few or many, or a class for an expanded clone.

d_call j_call v_call clone_size cdr3_aa cdr3_nt
- TRBJ2-2 TRBV9 - CASSRPDKPNTGELFF TGTGCCAGCAGCAGACCTGACAAACCAAACACCGGGGAGCTGTTTTTT
TRBD2 TRBJ2-2 TRBV4-1 - CASRLAGEAGELFF TGCGCCAGCAGGTTAGCGGGAGAAGCCGGGGAGCTGTTTTTT
TRBD1 TRBJ1-2 TRBV18 - CASSRDRDYGYTF TGTGCCAGCTCACGGGACAGGGACTATGGCTACACCTTC
- TRBJ1-3 TRBV3-1/TRBV3-2 - CASSQGNSGGNTIYF TGTGCCAGCAGCCAAGGAAACAGTGGGGGAAACACCATATATTTT
- TRBJ1-2 TRBV2 few CASRRVGYGYTF TGTGCCAGTAGGAGGGTAGGCTATGGCTACACCTTC
TRBD2 TRBJ2-1 TRBV6-2/TRBV6-3 - CASSYSNLAGGNEQFF TGTGCCAGCAGTTACTCTAATTTAGCGGGAGGGAATGAGCAGTTCTTC
- TRBJ1-2 TRBV19 - CASQMDSRVGGYTF TGTGCCAGCCAGATGGACAGCCGCGTTGGAGGCTACACCTTC
- TRBJ1-1 TRBV9 - CASSPRGGHMNTEAFF TGTGCCAGCAGCCCACGGGGGGGGCACATGAACACTGAAGCTTTCTTT
- TRBJ1-2 TRBV25-1 - CASSESQGFGYGYTF TGTGCCAGCAGTGAATCGCAGGGTTTTGGTTATGGCTACACCTTC
- TRBJ1-2 TRBV21-1 many CASSKAQGGYGYTF TGTGCCAGCAGCAAAGCACAGGGAGGGTATGGCTACACCTTC